This TCR beta chain was recorded in a study of cytomegalovirus exposure and HLA in healthy donors. Comments on this clone: The antigen is not known.

V gave up 0 bases and J gave up 2 bases, with 7 bases separating them. The CDR3 spans 14 residues. The V gene's germline CDR1 is SGHVS and CDR2 FNYEAQ. The PCR made use of 60 Vbeta and 13 Jbeta primers. Profiling relied on immunoSEQ multiplex PCR, and the TCRdb table lists in-frame clones only, not all of them. The sample includes under 170,000 clones, 70% to 80% of them seen just once. Study-level results: Later genetic work tied a missense DCLRE1C variant to beta-chain V and J trimming. An analysis that was carried out later associated 16,951 TCR beta sequences with HLA alleles at 0.05 false discovery rate.

The genes are TRBV7-6 and TRBJ2-5; maybe TRBD2 (5 bases). This TCR derives from a human donor in good health. The sample taken for sequencing was PBMCs. In DNA form, the CDR3 reads TGTGCCAGCAGCTTAGCGCTAGCACAAGAGACCCAGTACTTC. It is translated as CASSLALAQETQYF.